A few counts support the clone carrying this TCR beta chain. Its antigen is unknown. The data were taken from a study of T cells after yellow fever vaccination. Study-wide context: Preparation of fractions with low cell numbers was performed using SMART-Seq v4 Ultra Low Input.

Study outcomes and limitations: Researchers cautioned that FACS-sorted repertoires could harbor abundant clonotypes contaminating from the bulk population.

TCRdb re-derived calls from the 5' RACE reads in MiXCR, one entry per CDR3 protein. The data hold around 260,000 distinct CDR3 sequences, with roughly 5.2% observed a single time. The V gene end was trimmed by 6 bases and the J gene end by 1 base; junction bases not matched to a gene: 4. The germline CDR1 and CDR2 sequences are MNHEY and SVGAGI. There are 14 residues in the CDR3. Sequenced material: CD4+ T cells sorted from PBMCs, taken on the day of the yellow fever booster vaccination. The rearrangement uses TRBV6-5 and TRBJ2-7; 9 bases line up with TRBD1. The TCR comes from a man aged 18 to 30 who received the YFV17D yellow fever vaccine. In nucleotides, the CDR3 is TGTGCCAGCAGGACAGGGGGTTCATCCTACGAGCAGTACGTC. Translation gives CASRTGGSSYEQYV.